This entry lists 32 T cell receptor beta chains sequenced from one sample in a study of technical replicates of blood from a few donors. Generated by immunoSEQ multiplex PCR, the TCRdb table keeps only in-frame clones and is missing some. The sample comprises 68,000 or so clones, around 94% of which are singletons, and about 0.4% rests with the top ten. Input material: T cells isolated from PBMCs. The receptors derive from a human donor in good health.

The chain couples TRBV27 to TRBJ2-7, with unresolved D. The CDR3 has 13 residues. The germline V gene has CDR1 MNHEY and CDR2 SMNVEV (reference sequence). Trimming pared 1 base from V and 2 bases from J, leaving 6 bases between. CDR3 protein: CASSLFPAYEQYF. The CDR3 nucleotides read TGTGCCAGCAGTTTATTCCCTGCCTACGAGCAGTACTTC.

This clone was recorded only once. This sequence joins TRBV5-1 and TRBJ1-4, with TRBD1 matching over 7 bases. Germline V gives CDR1 SGHRS, CDR2 YFSETQ. The J segment lost 8 bases and the V segment lost 1 base, leaving 11 bases of the junction unmatched. CDR3 length equals 16 residues. The CDR3 spells CASSLFGGGVGEKLFF. The CDR3 coding sequence is TGCGCCAGCAGCTTGTTCGGAGGGGGCGTGGGGGAAAAACTGTTTTTT.

This chain connects TRBV6-5 to TRBJ2-7; TRBD1 agrees at 12 bases. The CDR3 has 14 residues. Germline lookup yields CDR1 MNHEY and CDR2 SVGAGI. Trimming took 6 bases from V and 7 from J; bases not matched to a gene: 7. CDR3 loop: CASSLGQGAEEQYF. The CDR3 DNA follows: TGTGCCAGCAGCCTGGGACAGGGGGCGGAAGAGCAGTACTTC.

The J gene is TRBJ2-2, the V gene TRBV5-1; D is unresolved. The V end lost 6 bases, the J end lost 4 bases, and 19 bases lay between the germline ends. In germline, CDR1 is SGHRS, CDR2 YFSETQ. The CDR3 covers 16 residues. The CDR3 nucleotides are TGCGCCAGCACCTTTGGCGGCCATATACTCACCGGGGAGCTGTTTTTT. The encoded protein is CASTFGGHILTGELFF.

The rearrangement links TRBV19 to TRBJ2-3; D remains ambiguous. The CDR3 is 12 amino acids. Germline V CDR1 and CDR2: LNHDA, SQIVND (reference sequence). Trimming removed 5 bases at V and 1 base at J, with 4 bases between. Here the CDR3 reads CASSSGTDTQYF. CDR3 coding DNA: TGTGCCAGTAGTTCAGGCACAGATACGCAGTATTTT.

This clone was seen just once. V gene TRBV19 combines with J gene TRBJ2-5; D is perhaps TRBD1 (6 bases). Per the germline V gene, CDR1 is LNHDA and CDR2 is SQIVND (reference sequence). The CDR3 is made up of 16 amino acids. V shed 2 bases and J shed 0 bases, with 13 bases lying between them. This CDR3 is CASSIQVRGYQETQYF. CDR3 in DNA: TGTGCCAGTAGTATACAGGTTAGGGGGTACCAAGAGACCCAGTACTTC. Combining the CDR3 with reference TRBV19 and TRBJ2-5 gives the whole variable domain DGGITQSPKYLFRKEGQNVTLSCEQNLNHDAMYWYRQDPGQGLRLIYYSQIVNDFQKGDIAEGYSVSREKKESFPLTVTSAQKNPTAFYLCASSIQVRGYQETQYFGPGTRLLVL.

A word on this clone: At one end the junction does not follow the germline gene, possibly because of a read error. The chain employs TRBV28 and TRBJ1-2, with a weak D call TRBD1 (6 bases). Germline V gene lookup returns CDR1 MDHEN and CDR2 SYDVKM. The CDR3 has 12 amino acids. This chain's CDR3 is CASTLLGGGYTF. In DNA form, the CDR3 reads TGTGCCAGCACTTTATTAGGGGGTGGCTACACCTTC.

The V gene is TRBV28, the J gene TRBJ2-2; D possibly corresponds to TRBD2 (5 bases). The germline V gene encodes CDR1 MDHEN and CDR2 SYDVKM. The CDR3 loop spans 17 amino acids. Trimming removed 4 bases from V and 6 bases from J, with 21 bases in between. CDR3 sequence reads: CASSSLGGGGDAGELFF. The DNA for the CDR3 is TGTGCCAGCAGTTCCCTCGGAGGAGGAGGCGACGCCGGGGAGCTGTTTTTT.

In DNA, the CDR3 is TGTGCCAACGGAGGGCTTGTGGGATACACCTTC. Translating it yields CANGGLVGYTF. The genes are TRBV6-1 and TRBJ1-2, with unresolved D. V was pared by 10 bases and J by 11 bases, with 17 bases between. The CDR3 length is 11 residues. The germline CDR1 and CDR2 sequences are MNHNS and SASEGT.

The genes are TRBV7-7 and TRBJ2-5; D may be TRBD1 (7 bases). The CDR3 totals 15 residues. The V end was cut by 5 bases, the J end by 5 bases, with 18 bases between. CDR1 is SSHAT and CDR2 is FNYEAQ in the germline V gene (reference sequence). The CDR3 sequence: CASSLTRGEEETQYF. DNA of the CDR3: TGTGCCAGCAGCCTCACCAGGGGGGAGGAGGAGACCCAGTACTTC.

The sample holds one count of this clone. The chain uses TRBV5-4 and TRBJ2-7; 7 positions agree with TRBD2. V dropped 1 base and J dropped 2; count of bases not matched to a gene: 6. The germline CDR1 and CDR2 sequences are SGHNT and YYREEE (reference sequence). The CDR3 consists of 15 residues. CDR3 coding DNA: TGTGCCAGCAGCTTGAGGGTGGGGGGGGCCTACGAGCAGTACTTC. Its protein product is CASSLRVGGAYEQYF.

This chain links TRBV7-2 with TRBJ2-3; 8 bases agree with TRBD2. V gave up 2 bases and J gave up 1 base; unmatched junction bases: 2. The CDR3 is 15 residues long. CDR1 SGHTA and CDR2 FQGNSA come from the germline V gene. The CDR3 sequence: CASSLSGGRTDTQYF. In nucleotides, the CDR3 is TGTGCCAGCAGCTTAAGCGGGGGACGCACAGATACGCAGTATTTT.

This chain uses TRBV27 with TRBJ1-2, with D maybe TRBD1 (6 bases). The CDR3 runs to 13 residues. The germline V gene encodes CDR1 MNHEY and CDR2 SMNVEV (reference sequence). The V gene lost 1 base and the J gene lost 9 bases, with 12 bases spanning the gap. This CDR3 is CASSLYRDTSYTF. CDR3 bases: TGTGCCAGCAGTTTATACCGGGACACCAGCTACACCTTC.

This clone has only one observation. V and J are TRBV9 and TRBJ2-5, with 7 bases that match TRBD1. The CDR3 is made up of 15 amino acids. The V segment lost 0 bases and the J segment 1 base; nucleotides outside the gene matches: 3. The V gene's germline CDR1 is SGDLS and CDR2 YYNGEE. The CDR3 coding sequence is TGTGCCAGCAGCGTAGGGGACAGATCCCAAGAGACCCAGTACTTC. This translates into CASSVGDRSQETQYF.

J is TRBJ2-7 and V is TRBV10-3; 9 nucleotides match TRBD1. CDR3 length equals 14 residues. CDR1 is ENHRY, CDR2 SYGVKD, per germline. The ends lost 6 bases at V and 0 bases at J; junction bases unmatched: 3. The CDR3 spells CAISRDRDSYEQYF. The CDR3 region has the DNA TGTGCCATCAGCCGGGACAGGGACTCCTACGAGCAGTACTTC.

The chain combines TRBV25-1 with TRBJ1-1; D uncertain. With 4 bases removed from V and 3 bases from J, the gap between germline ends came to 9 bases. Per the germline V gene, CDR1 is MGHDK and CDR2 is SYGVNS. The CDR3 spans 13 residues. CDR3 in DNA: TGTGCCAGCAGTGTTACGGTCTACACTGAAGCTTTCTTT. As protein: CASSVTVYTEAFF. Combining the CDR3 with reference TRBV25-1 and TRBJ1-1 gives the whole variable domain EADIYQTPRYLVIGTGKKITLECSQTMGHDKMYWYQQDPGMELHLIHYSYGVNSTEKGDLSSESTVSRIRTEHFPLTLESARPSHTSQYLCASSVTVYTEAFFGQGTRLTVV.

The rearrangement uses TRBV7-9 and TRBJ1-1; D is ambiguous. The length of the CDR3 is 14 residues. CDR1 and CDR2 from the germline V gene are SEHNR and FQNEAQ (reference sequence). Trimming pared 4 bases from V and 4 bases from J, leaving 13 bases between. In nucleotides, the CDR3 is TGTGCCAGCAGCTCCGACCCGGGGAGCACTGAAGCTTTCTTT. Encoded protein: CASSSDPGSTEAFF.

This clone was seen only once. The genes are TRBV13 and TRBJ2-1, with 10 bases lining up with TRBD2. The germline V gene has CDR1 PRHDT and CDR2 FYEKMQ (reference sequence). This CDR3 contains 14 residues. Trimming at V came to 1 base and at J to 9 bases, leaving 3 bases not matched to a gene. In DNA form, the CDR3 reads TGTGCCAGCAGCTTAGTTCCTAGCGGGAGTGAGCAGTTCTTC. This sequence encodes CASSLVPSGSEQFF.

V gene TRBV29-1 combines with J gene TRBJ1-2; no firm D call. Germline V gene lookup returns CDR1 SQVTM and CDR2 ANQGSEA. V shed 3 bases and J shed 4 bases, with 9 bases lying between them. The CDR3 sequence is 12 residues long. In DNA form, the CDR3 reads TGCAGCGTTGAGATTAGTGTCTATGGCTACACCTTC. Protein: CSVEISVYGYTF.

The chain uses TRBV6-5 and TRBJ1-5, with 8 bases lining up with TRBD1. The junction had 8 bases not matched to a gene; V was cut back by 5 bases and J by 5 bases. CDR3 length: 15 residues. Germline CDR1 is MNHEY and CDR2 is SVGAGI. CDR3 sequence: CASSGSTGGHQPQHF. The CDR3 DNA sequence: TGTGCCAGCAGTGGGTCTACAGGGGGGCATCAGCCCCAGCATTTT.

This clone was detected a few times. CDR3 in amino acids: CASSWGQMNTEAFF. The CDR3 DNA sequence: TGTGCCAGCAGCTGGGGACAGATGAACACTGAAGCTTTCTTT. The chain is built from TRBV7-8 and TRBJ1-1; 7 nucleotides match TRBD1. J gave up 0 bases and V 4 bases, and 2 bases lay outside the gene matches. CDR1 and CDR2 (germline): SGHVS, FQNEAQ. The CDR3 runs to 14 residues.

The V call is TRBV30, the J call TRBJ1-2, with 8 bases that match TRBD1. Germline V gene sequence: CDR1 GTSNPN, CDR2 SVGIG (reference sequence). The trim removed 2 bases at V and 6 bases at J, leaving 5 bases unmatched. The CDR3 has 13 residues. CDR3 coding DNA: TGTGCCTGGAGTAAAGACAGGGGCCATGGCTACACCTTC. This translates into CAWSKDRGHGYTF.

The rearrangement joins TRBV6-5 to TRBJ1-1; D is uncertain. The V and J ends lost 7 bases and 1 base respectively, with 7 bases between them. CDR1 MNHEY and CDR2 SVGAGI come from the germline V gene. This CDR3 contains 12 residues. CDR3 amino acids: CASTTRNTEAFF. DNA of the CDR3: TGTGCCAGCACCACCAGGAACACTGAAGCTTTCTTT.

This chain connects TRBV5-4 to TRBJ2-1; the D gene is possibly TRBD1 (6 bases). Germline lookup yields CDR1 SGHNT and CDR2 YYREEE (reference sequence). Trimming pared 4 bases from V and 5 bases from J, leaving 13 bases between. This CDR3 contains 14 residues. CDR3 sequence: CASSGRGGDNEQFF. Here the CDR3 DNA reads TGTGCCAGCAGCGGTCGTGGGGGCGACAATGAGCAGTTCTTC.

This chain connects TRBV6-5 to TRBJ1-5; D is unclear. Between the trimmed V and J ends, which lost 6 bases and 4 bases, there was a span of 10 bases. The CDR3 extends over 13 amino acids. In germline, CDR1 is MNHEY, CDR2 SVGAGI. The CDR3 loop is CASSLSLNQPQHF. The CDR3 region has the DNA TGTGCCAGCAGCCTTTCCCTGAATCAGCCCCAGCATTTT.

The chain combines TRBV9 with TRBJ2-3, with TRBD2 matching 7 bases. The CDR3 covers 16 residues. The V gene's germline CDR1 is SGDLS and CDR2 YYNGEE. J was trimmed by 0 bases and V by 4 bases; bases with no gene match: 8. DNA for the CDR3: TGTGCCAGCAGCCCAACGGGAGGACTTAGCACAGATACGCAGTATTTT. This sequence encodes CASSPTGGLSTDTQYF.

This chain connects TRBV25-1 to TRBJ2-2; TRBD2 might be the D (5 bases). The CDR3 is made up of 16 amino acids. V was shortened by 1 base and J by 5 bases, with 14 bases between the two germline ends. The germline CDR1 and CDR2 sequences are MGHDK and SYGVNS. The CDR3 region is CASSESGGRVTGELFF. CDR3 in DNA: TGTGCCAGCAGTGAATCTGGAGGTAGAGTGACCGGGGAGCTGTTTTTT.

The chain links TRBV28 to TRBJ1-4; D may be TRBD1 (6 bases). CDR1 MDHEN and CDR2 SYDVKM come from the germline V gene. Trimming shortened V by 6 bases and J by 3 bases, and 17 bases separated the two germline ends. The CDR3 has 16 amino acids. CDR3 in DNA: TGTGCCAGCAGCCCTAACAGGGTTATGGCTAATGAAAAACTGTTTTTT. Translated: CASSPNRVMANEKLFF.

The chain combines TRBV7-8 with TRBJ1-1; D is possibly TRBD1 (6 bases). Germline CDR1 and CDR2: SGHVS and FQNEAQ. The V end lost 2 bases, the J end lost 7 bases, and 14 bases lay between the germline ends. The CDR3 contains 14 residues. Here the CDR3 DNA reads TGTGCCAGCAGCTTAAAGTGGACAGCCGTTGAAGCTTTCTTT. The encoded protein is CASSLKWTAVEAFF.

The CDR3 bases are TGCAGCGCCGATAAGACCGCAGGAGGTACGGGAGGCTACACCTTC. Translated: CSADKTAGGTGGYTF. The chain carries TRBV29-1 and TRBJ1-2; D unclear. The CDR3 loop spans 15 amino acids. CDR1 is SQVTM and CDR2 is ANQGSEA in the germline V gene. V lost 7 bases to trimming and J lost 8 bases, with 26 bases between them.

This chain uses TRBV9 with TRBJ1-1; 8 positions agree with TRBD1. Germline V gene sequence: CDR1 SGDLS, CDR2 YYNGEE. The CDR3 extends over 15 amino acids. Trimming cost V 2 bases and J 1 base; bases outside gene matches: 4. Written as DNA, the CDR3 is TGTGCCAGCAGCGTTTCCGGGACAGGGAACACTGAAGCTTTCTTT. Protein: CASSVSGTGNTEAFF.

The gene calls are TRBV10-3 and TRBJ1-1, with TRBD1 matching 7 bases. Germline CDR1 reads ENHRY; CDR2 reads SYGVKD. The CDR3 covers 14 residues. Losses at the gene ends were 3 bases for V and 5 bases for J; bases not matched to a gene: 6. CDR3 protein: CAISDRGYETEAFF. The CDR3 nucleotides read TGTGCCATCAGTGACAGGGGGTATGAGACTGAAGCTTTCTTT.